The text below deals with one TCR beta chain. No antigen is known for it. There are no base qualities to consult, and no much larger clone falls within one base. The data stem from a study of blood T cells in healthy people across ages (dated by TCRdb to the mid-2010s). For the study in its entirety: In model experiments, template switching captured roughly one uniquely barcoded TCR beta cDNA molecule for every two T cells. The study measured age-related changes in TCR beta repertoire diversity using deep sequencing normalized with unique cDNA molecular identifiers. The donors were divided into four age groups: young (average approximately 17 years), middle-aged (almost 40), aged (62) and long-lived (more than 75). To avoid experimental bias, donors of different ages were spread randomly across the sequencing lanes. The study analyzed two additional independent replicas of 1 million unique cDNA reads from the same blood draw for two donors, one aged 18 to 30 and one aged 80 or older. The research as a whole found: As age increased, observed TCR beta diversity per million T cells dropped in a roughly linear way, and a significant reduction was already evident by age roughly 40. The long-lived group showed more naive CD4+ T cells, fewer expanded clones and increased TCR diversity than the aged group, suggesting age selection. Because the CMV infection status of the donors was unknown, age-related changes in expanded clonotypes may potentially have been confounded. Observed TCR beta diversity correlated strongly with the percentage of naive T cells measured by flow cytometry. Since profiling was done on bulk unsorted PBMCs, naive and antigen-experienced compartments could not be conclusively compared. Total diversity estimates from one million sequenced T cells were considered lower bounds and underestimates.

Systemically healthy Caucasian individuals from Russia, 35 to 50 in total and aged roughly 6 to 100 years, were included as donors. About 9.8 milliliters of peripheral blood were drawn from each donor into EDTA-treated Vacutainer tubes. Ficoll-Paque density-gradient centrifugation was used to isolate PBMCs, with at least 7 million obtained per sample. Trizol reagent was used to extract total RNA from PBMCs, with at least 6 micrograms per sample. For every donor, an aliquot of PBMCs went through flow cytometry to measure the percentages of naive CD45RAhigh/CD27high T cells. Libraries were built with 5' RACE. The instrument given in TCRdb is Illumina HiSeq 2500. The second PCR ran for roughly 7 to 11 cycles and used a J-beta primer mix along with a sample-barcoded 5' primer. A template-switch 5' adaptor carrying 12 random nucleotides introduced a unique molecular identifier onto each TCR beta cDNA molecule. At least 2.5 million CDR3-containing paired-end reads were obtained from each sample. All of the RNA was converted into first-strand cDNA using the Mint cDNA synthesis kit, with a TRBC-specific oligonucleotide serving as the primer. All cDNA was treated with uracil-DNA glycosylase and then went through a first 18-cycle PCR with the universal primers M1SS and BC2_uni_R. In the authors' own workflow: For normalization, 1 million high-quality reads were randomly selected from each sample, with every read carrying a distinct molecular identifier. Reads sharing molecular identifiers were discarded rather than binned into consensus sequences. CDR3 identification, clonotype clustering and error correction used MiTCR with a Q25 quality threshold and the strictest error-elimination algorithm. Lower-bound total TCR beta diversity was estimated with a nonparametric unseen species model using Euler transformation. In TCRdb, the public reads were trimmed at Q25 with fastp and aligned with MiXCR, with productive beta chains retained. Records with the same CDR3 protein are collapsed into one entry carrying the most frequent genes and DNA. The V and J calls were not made by the authors but by TCRdb's processing. This sample holds about 1.4 million distinct CDR3 sequences; around 59% were observed only once. Together, the top ten hold 6.5% to 8% of the sample.

The germline V gene encodes CDR1 SNHLY and CDR2 FYNNEI. Trimming costs V 4 bases and J 4 bases, and their ends lie 17 bases apart. From the cysteine through the phenylalanine, the CDR3 covers 16 amino acids. The CDR3 DNA has 48 bases and is translated from base 1. Sequencing used blood. Recombination joined TRBV2 with TRBJ2-1; TRBD2 could be the D gene, as 5 bases match. The clonotype originates from a man between 18 and 35 years old in good health. The CDR3: CASSAILAPDYNEQFF. At the DNA level, the sequence is TGTGCCAGCAGTGCTATCCTAGCCCCAGATTACAATGAGCAGTTCTTC.